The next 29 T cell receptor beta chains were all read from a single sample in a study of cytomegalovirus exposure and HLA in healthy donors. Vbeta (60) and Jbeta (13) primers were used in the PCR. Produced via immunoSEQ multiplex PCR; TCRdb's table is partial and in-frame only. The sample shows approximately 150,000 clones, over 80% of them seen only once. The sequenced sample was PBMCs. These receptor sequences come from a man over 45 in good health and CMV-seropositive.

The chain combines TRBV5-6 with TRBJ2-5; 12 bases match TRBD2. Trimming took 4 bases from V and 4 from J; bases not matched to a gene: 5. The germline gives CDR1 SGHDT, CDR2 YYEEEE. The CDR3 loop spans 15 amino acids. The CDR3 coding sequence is TGTGCCAGCAGCCCTCTAGCGGGAGGGTCAGAGACCCAGTACTTC. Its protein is CASSPLAGGSETQYF.

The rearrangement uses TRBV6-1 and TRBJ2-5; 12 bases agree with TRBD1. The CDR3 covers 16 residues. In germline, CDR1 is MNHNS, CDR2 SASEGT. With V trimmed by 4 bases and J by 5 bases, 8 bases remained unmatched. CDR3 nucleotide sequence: TGTGCCAGCAGTGGGGGACAGGGGGCTCGGGGGGAGACCCAGTACTTC. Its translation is CASSGGQGARGETQYF.

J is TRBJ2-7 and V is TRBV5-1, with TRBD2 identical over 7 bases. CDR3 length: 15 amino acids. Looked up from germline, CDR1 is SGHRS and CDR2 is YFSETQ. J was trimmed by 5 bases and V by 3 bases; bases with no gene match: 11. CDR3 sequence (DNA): TGCGCCAGCAGCTCAGGCCGGGCGGGAGTTCACGAGCAGTACTTC. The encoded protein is CASSSGRAGVHEQYF. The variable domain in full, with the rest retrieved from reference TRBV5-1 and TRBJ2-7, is KAGVTQTPRYLIKTRGQQVTLSCSPISGHRSVSWYQQTPGQGLQFLFEYFSETQRNKGNFPGRFSGRQFSNSRSEMNVSTLELGDSALYLCASSSGRAGVHEQYFGPGTRLTVT.

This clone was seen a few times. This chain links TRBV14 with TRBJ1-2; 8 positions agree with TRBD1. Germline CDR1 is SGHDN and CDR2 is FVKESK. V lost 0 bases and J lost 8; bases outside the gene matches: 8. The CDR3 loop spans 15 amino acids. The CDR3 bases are TGTGCCAGCAGCCAAGATAGGACAGGGTCGGTCGGCTACACCTTC. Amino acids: CASSQDRTGSVGYTF. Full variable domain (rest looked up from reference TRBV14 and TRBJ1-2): EAGVTQFPSHSVIEKGQTVTLRCDPISGHDNLYWYRRVMGKEIKFLLHFVKESKQDESGMPNNRFLAERTGGTYSTLKVQPAELEDSGVYFCASSQDRTGSVGYTFGSGTRLTVV.

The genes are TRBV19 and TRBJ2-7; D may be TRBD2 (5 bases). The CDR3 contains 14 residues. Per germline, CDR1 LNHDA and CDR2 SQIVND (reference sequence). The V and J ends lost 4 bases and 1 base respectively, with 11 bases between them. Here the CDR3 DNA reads TGTGCCAGTAGTAGCTTTGAGGGATCCTACGAGCAGTACTTC. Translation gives CASSSFEGSYEQYF.

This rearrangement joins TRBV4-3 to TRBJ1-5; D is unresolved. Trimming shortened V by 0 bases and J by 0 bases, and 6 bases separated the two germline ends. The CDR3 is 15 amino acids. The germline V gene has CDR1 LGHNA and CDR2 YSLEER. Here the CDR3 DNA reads TGCGCCAGCAGCCAAGATTTGGCTAGCAATCAGCCCCAGCATTTT. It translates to CASSQDLASNQPQHF.

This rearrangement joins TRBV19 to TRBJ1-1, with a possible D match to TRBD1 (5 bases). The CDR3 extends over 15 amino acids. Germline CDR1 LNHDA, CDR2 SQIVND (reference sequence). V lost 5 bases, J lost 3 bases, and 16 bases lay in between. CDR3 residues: CASSADPREDTEAFF. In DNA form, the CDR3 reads TGTGCCAGTAGTGCCGATCCCAGGGAGGACACTGAAGCTTTCTTT.

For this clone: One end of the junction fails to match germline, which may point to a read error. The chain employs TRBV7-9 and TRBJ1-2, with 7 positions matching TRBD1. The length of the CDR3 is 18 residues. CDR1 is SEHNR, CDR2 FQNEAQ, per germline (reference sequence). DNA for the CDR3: TGTTCCAGCAGCAAAGGGACAGATGGACTCCTATCTATCTATGGCTACACCTTC. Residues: CSSSKGTDGLLSIYGYTF. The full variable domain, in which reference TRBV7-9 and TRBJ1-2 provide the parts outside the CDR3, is DTGVSQNPRHKITKRGQNVTFRCDPISEHNRLYWYRQTLGQGPEFLTYFQNEAQLEKSRLLSDRFSAERPKGSFSTLEIQRTEQGDSAMYLCSSSKGTDGLLSIYGYTFGSGTRLTVV.

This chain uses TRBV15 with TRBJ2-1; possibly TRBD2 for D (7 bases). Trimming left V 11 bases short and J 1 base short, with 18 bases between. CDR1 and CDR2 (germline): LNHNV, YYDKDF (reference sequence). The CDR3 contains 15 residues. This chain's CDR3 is CALGGGGVSYNEQFF. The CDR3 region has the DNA TGTGCCCTGGGGGGAGGGGGAGTATCCTACAATGAGCAGTTCTTC.

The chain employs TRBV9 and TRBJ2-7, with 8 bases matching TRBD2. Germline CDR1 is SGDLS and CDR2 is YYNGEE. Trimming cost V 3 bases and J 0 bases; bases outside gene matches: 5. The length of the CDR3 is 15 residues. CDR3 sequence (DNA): TGTGCCAGCAGCGAGACTAGCGCAAGCTCCTACGAGCAGTACTTC. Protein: CASSETSASSYEQYF.

CDR3 DNA: TGTGCCAGCAGCCAAGATACGACAAGCTATGGCTACACCTTC. Protein sequence: CASSQDTTSYGYTF. The chain has TRBV14 and TRBJ1-2; no reliable D call. CDR1 is SGHDN and CDR2 is FVKESK in the germline V gene. The V end was cut by 0 bases, the J end by 4 bases, with 9 bases between. This CDR3 spans 14 amino acids.

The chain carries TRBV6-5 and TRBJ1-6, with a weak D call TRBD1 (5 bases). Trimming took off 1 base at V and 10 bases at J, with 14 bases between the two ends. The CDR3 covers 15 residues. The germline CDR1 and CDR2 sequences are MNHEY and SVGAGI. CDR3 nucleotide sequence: TGTGCCAGCAGTTACTTTGCGGGAAGGGGATCACCCCTCCACTTT. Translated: CASSYFAGRGSPLHF.

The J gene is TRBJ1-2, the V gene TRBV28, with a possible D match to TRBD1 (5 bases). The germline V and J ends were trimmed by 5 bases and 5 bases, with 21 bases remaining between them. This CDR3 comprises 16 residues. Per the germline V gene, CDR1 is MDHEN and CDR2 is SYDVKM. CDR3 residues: CASSTITAAGEYGYTF. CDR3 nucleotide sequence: TGTGCCAGCAGTACCATAACAGCGGCGGGGGAGTATGGCTACACCTTC.

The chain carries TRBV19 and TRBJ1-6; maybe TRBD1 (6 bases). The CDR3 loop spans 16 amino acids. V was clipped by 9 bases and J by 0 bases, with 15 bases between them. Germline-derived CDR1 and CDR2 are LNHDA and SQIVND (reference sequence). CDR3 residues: CASLPGTSSYNSPLHF. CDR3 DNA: TGTGCCAGCCTCCCCGGGACAAGCTCCTATAATTCACCCCTCCACTTT.

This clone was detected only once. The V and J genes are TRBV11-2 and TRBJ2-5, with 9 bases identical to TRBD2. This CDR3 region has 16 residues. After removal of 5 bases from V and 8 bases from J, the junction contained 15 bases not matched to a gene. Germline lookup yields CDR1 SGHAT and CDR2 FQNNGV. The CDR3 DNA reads TGTGCCAGCAGCGCTGGGTGGCTAGCGGGATCGGGCACCCAGTACTTC. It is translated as CASSAGWLAGSGTQYF. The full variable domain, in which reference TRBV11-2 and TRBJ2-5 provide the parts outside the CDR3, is EAGVAQSPRYKIIEKRQSVAFWCNPISGHATLYWYQQILGQGPKLLIQFQNNGVVDDSQLPKDRFSAERLKGVDSTLKIQPAKLEDSAVYLCASSAGWLAGSGTQYFGPGTRLLVL.

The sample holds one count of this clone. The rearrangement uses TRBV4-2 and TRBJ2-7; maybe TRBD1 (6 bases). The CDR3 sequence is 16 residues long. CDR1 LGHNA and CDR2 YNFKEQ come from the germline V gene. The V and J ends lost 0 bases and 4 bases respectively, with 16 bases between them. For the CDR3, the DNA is TGTGCCAGCAGCCAAGATGAGAGGGGGATCGAATACGAGCAGTACTTC. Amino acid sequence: CASSQDERGIEYEQYF.

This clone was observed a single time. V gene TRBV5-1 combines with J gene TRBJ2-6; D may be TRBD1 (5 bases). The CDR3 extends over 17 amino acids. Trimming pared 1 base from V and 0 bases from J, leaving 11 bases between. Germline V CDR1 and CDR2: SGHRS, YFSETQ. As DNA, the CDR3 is TGCGCCAGCAGCTTGAAGGACACCTTCTCTGGGGCCAACGTCCTGACTTTC. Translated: CASSLKDTFSGANVLTF.

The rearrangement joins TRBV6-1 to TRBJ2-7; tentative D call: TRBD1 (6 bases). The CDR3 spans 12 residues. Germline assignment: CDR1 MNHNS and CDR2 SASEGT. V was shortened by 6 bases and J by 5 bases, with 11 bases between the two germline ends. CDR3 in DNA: TGTGCCAGCAGGATGAACAGGGACGAGCAGTACTTC. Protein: CASRMNRDEQYF.

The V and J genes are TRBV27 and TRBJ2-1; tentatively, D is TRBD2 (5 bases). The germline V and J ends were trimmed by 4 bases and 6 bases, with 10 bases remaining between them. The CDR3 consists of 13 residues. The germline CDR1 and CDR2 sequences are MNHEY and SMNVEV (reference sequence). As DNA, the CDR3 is TGTGCCAGCAGTTCCTTACTAGGCAATGAGCAGTTCTTC. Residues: CASSSLLGNEQFF.

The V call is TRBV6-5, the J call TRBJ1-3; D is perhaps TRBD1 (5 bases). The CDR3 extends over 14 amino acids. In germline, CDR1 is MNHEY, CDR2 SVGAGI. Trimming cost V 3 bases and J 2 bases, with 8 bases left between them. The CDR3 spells CASSYDSTGNTIYF. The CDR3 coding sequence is TGTGCCAGCAGTTATGACAGTACTGGAAACACCATATATTTT.

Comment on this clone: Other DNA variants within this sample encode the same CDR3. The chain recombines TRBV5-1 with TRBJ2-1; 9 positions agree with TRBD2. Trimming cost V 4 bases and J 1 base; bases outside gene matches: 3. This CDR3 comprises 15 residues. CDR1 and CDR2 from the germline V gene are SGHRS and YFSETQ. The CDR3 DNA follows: TGCGCCAGCAGCAGTAGCGGGAGTTCCTACAATGAGCAGTTCTTC. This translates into CASSSSGSSYNEQFF.

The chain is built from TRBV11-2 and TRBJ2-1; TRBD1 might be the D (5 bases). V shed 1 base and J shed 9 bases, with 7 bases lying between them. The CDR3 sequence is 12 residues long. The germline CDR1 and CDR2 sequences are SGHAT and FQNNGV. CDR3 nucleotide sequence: TGTGCCAGCAGCTTAGGGGGCGTTGAGCAGTTCTTC. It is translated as CASSLGGVEQFF.

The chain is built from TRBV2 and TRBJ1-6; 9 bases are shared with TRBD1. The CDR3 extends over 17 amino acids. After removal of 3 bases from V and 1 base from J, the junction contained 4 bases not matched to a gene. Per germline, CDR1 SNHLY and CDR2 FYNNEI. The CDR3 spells CASSDPGQGSYNSPLHF. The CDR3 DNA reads TGTGCCAGCAGTGATCCCGGACAGGGGTCCTATAATTCACCCCTCCACTTT.

The CDR3 coding sequence is TGTGCCAGCAGCTTGGGACTAGCGGGGTGGGGAGATACGCAGTATTTT. As protein: CASSLGLAGWGDTQYF. The rearrangement joins TRBV5-6 to TRBJ2-3; 11 bases agree with TRBD2. Trimming took 0 bases from V and 5 from J; bases not matched to a gene: 5. This CDR3 comprises 16 residues. Germline V gene lookup returns CDR1 SGHDT and CDR2 YYEEEE.

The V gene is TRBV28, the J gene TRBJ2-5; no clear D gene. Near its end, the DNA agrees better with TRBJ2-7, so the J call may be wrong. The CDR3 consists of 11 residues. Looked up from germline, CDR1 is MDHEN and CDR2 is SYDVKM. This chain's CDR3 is CASSTYYEQYF. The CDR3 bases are TGTGCCAGCAGTACTTACTACGAGCAGTACTTC.

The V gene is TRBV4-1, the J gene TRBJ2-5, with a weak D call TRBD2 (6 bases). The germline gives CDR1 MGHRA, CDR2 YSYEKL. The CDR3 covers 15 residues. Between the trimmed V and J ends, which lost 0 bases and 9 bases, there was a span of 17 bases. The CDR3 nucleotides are TGCGCCAGCAGCCAAGAGTGGCCTAGCTCGGGAGCCCAGTACTTC. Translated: CASSQEWPSSGAQYF.

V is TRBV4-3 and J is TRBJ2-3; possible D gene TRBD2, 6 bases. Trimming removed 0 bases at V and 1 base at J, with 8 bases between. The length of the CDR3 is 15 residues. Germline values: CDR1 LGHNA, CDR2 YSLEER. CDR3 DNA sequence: TGCGCCAGCAGCCAAGAGGGGGGTGGCACAGATACGCAGTATTTT. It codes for CASSQEGGGTDTQYF.

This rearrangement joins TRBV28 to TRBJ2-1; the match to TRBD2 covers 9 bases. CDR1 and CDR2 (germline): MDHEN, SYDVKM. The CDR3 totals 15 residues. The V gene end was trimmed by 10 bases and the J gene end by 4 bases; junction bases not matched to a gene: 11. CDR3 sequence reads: CATDPSGVGYNEQFF. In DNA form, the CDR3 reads TGTGCCACCGACCCTAGCGGGGTGGGGTACAATGAGCAGTTCTTC.

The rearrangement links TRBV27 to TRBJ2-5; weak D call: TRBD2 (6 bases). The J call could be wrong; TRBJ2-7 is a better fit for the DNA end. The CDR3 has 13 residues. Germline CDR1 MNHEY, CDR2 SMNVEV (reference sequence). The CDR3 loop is CASSPGTAYEQYF. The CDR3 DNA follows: TGTGCCAGCAGCCCTGGGACTGCCTACGAGCAGTACTTC.